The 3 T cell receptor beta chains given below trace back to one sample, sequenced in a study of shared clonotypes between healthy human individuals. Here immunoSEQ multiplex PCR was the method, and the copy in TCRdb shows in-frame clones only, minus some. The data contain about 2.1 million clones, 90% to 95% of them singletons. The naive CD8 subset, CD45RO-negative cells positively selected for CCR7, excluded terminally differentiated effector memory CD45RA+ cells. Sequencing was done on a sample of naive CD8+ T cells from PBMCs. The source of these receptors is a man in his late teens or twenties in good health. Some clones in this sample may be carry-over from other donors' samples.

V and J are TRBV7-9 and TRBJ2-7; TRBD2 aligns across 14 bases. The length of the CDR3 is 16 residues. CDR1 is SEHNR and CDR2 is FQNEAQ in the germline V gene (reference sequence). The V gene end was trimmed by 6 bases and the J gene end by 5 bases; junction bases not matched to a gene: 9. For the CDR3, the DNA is TGTGCCAGCAGTGTGGGACTAGCGGGAGTATCCCACGAGCAGTACTTC. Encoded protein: CASSVGLAGVSHEQYF.

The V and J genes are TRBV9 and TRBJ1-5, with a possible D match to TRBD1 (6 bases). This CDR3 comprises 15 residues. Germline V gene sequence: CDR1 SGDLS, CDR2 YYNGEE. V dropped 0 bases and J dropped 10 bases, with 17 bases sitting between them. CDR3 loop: CASSVDGGGNYPQHF. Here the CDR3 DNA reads TGTGCCAGCAGCGTAGATGGAGGGGGTAATTACCCCCAGCATTTT.

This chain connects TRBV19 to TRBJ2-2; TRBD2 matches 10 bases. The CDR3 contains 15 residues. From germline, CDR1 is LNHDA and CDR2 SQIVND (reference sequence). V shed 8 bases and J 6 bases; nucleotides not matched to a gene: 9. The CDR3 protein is CASGKREGRPGELFF. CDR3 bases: TGTGCCAGTGGAAAGCGGGAGGGCCGTCCCGGGGAGCTGTTTTTT.